A single sample is the source of the 24 T cell receptor beta chains below, sequenced in a study of CD8 T cells in ankylosing spondylitis. Their cognate antigens are unknown. The study's findings and limits: A TCR beta motif made of about 8 highly homologous variants seemed typical of ankylosing spondylitis blood.

TCRdb ran MiXCR on the 5' RACE reads and lists one entry per CDR3 protein. The data contain about 90,000 distinct CDR3 sequences, just under 9% of them singletons. Sequenced input: blood, either unsorted or a sorted T cell fraction (not recorded which). The receptors were gathered from a male donor with ankylosing spondylitis.

This clonotype was observed at least ten times. V is TRBV5-6 and J is TRBJ1-5; TRBD1 matches at 7 bases. CDR3 length equals 15 residues. CDR1 and CDR2 from the germline V gene are SGHDT and YYEEEE. The trim removed 0 bases at V and 5 bases at J, leaving 5 bases unmatched. CDR3 sequence reads: CASSLDRGPDQPQHF. The CDR3 bases are TGTGCCAGCAGCTTGGACAGGGGACCTGATCAGCCCCAGCATTTT.

In this sample, this clonotype turned up many times. V gene TRBV10-1 combines with J gene TRBJ2-1, with a possible D match to TRBD2 (7 bases). The CDR3 length is 15 residues. V was cut by 7 bases and J by 7 bases, with 20 bases left in between. CDR1 is WNHNN, CDR2 SYGVQD, per germline (reference sequence). CDR3 loop: CASNPGGGRSNEQFF. The CDR3 DNA is TGCGCCAGCAACCCGGGGGGCGGGAGAAGTAATGAGCAGTTCTTC.

In its sample, this clonotype was seen many times. This chain uses TRBV3-1 with TRBJ1-3; TRBD1 might be the D (6 bases). Trimming pared 6 bases from V and 3 bases from J, leaving 9 bases between. CDR1 and CDR2 from the germline V gene are LGHDT and YNNKEL (reference sequence). This CDR3 is built from 13 residues. The CDR3 DNA reads as TGTGCCAGCAGAGGGGGGGATGGAAACACCATATATTTT. Protein sequence: CASRGGDGNTIYF.

This chain joins TRBV20-1 and TRBJ2-7; 8 bases line up with TRBD1. Trimming removed 5 bases from V and 2 bases from J; junction bases left unmatched: 8. The CDR3 consists of 14 residues. The germline CDR1 and CDR2 sequences are DFQATT and SNEGSKA (reference sequence). The CDR3 reads CSAERQGKAYEQYF. In nucleotides, the CDR3 is TGCAGTGCTGAAAGACAGGGGAAGGCCTACGAGCAGTACTTC.

This clonotype has a count of ten or more. The gene calls are TRBV12-3 or TRBV12-4 and TRBJ2-1; the D gene is possibly TRBD2 (5 bases). Between the trimmed V and J ends, which lost 0 bases and 1 base, there was a span of 13 bases. The CDR3 consists of 17 residues. The CDR3 spells CASSLAPWTPSYNEQFF. CDR3 bases: TGTGCCAGCAGTTTAGCGCCGTGGACTCCTTCCTACAATGAGCAGTTCTTC.

Ten or more counts support this clonotype. Sequence at one end of the junction differs from germline and may be a read error. The chain has TRBV7-6 and TRBJ1-5; D remains ambiguous. The length of the CDR3 is 12 residues. CDR1 SGHVS and CDR2 FNYEAQ come from the germline V gene. The CDR3 DNA sequence: TGTGCCAGCGGCTTAACTGGCCAGCCCCAGCATTTT. Residues: CASGLTGQPQHF. The full variable domain, its missing parts supplied by reference TRBV7-6 and TRBJ1-5, is GAGVSQSPRYKVTKRGQDVALRCDPISGHVSLYWYRQALGQGPEFLTYFNYEAQQDKSGLPNDRFSAERPEGSISTLTIQRTEQRDSAMYRCASGLTGQPQHFGDGTRLSIL.

This clonotype turned up a few times. The chain combines TRBV5-6 with TRBJ2-3; D not certain. Trimming took 5 bases from V and 5 from J, leaving 12 bases between them. Per the germline V gene, CDR1 is SGHDT and CDR2 is YYEEEE. This CDR3 region has 13 residues. The CDR3 bases are TGTGCCAGCAGACCCACGAATGGAGATACGCAGTATTTT. Protein product: CASRPTNGDTQYF.

This clonotype has more than one count but fewer than ten. The chain links TRBV3-1 to TRBJ2-5; 7 bases map to TRBD1. The germline CDR1 and CDR2 sequences are LGHDT and YNNKEL (reference sequence). This CDR3 spans 16 amino acids. V lost 4 bases to trimming and J lost 5 bases; unmatched junction nucleotides: 13. As DNA, the CDR3 is TGTGCCAGCAGCCCCGCGGCCAGGGGGATTGGGGAGACCCAGTACTTC. It encodes CASSPAARGIGETQYF.

This clonotype was observed at least ten times. V is TRBV29-1 and J is TRBJ1-2; no clear D gene. Trimming removed 3 bases at V and 8 bases at J, with 13 bases between. Germline CDR1 and CDR2: SQVTM and ANQGSEA. The CDR3 extends over 12 amino acids. CDR3 DNA: TGCAGCGTTGAGTTGGGGATTAACGGCTACACCTTC. It yields the protein CSVELGINGYTF.

The chain uses TRBV13 and TRBJ2-3, with TRBD2 identical over 13 bases. This CDR3 comprises 15 residues. The germline V gene has CDR1 PRHDT and CDR2 FYEKMQ (reference sequence). With 4 bases clipped from V and 3 bases from J, the junction kept 1 base outside the gene matches. The CDR3 nucleotides are TGTGCCAGCAGCTCGGGACTAGCGGGAACAGATACGCAGTATTTT. This gives the protein CASSSGLAGTDTQYF.

The chain joins TRBV12-5 to TRBJ1-2; 7 bases agree with TRBD1. Germline assignment: CDR1 LGHNT and CDR2 FRNRAP. This CDR3 comprises 19 residues. V lost 5 bases to trimming and J lost 0 bases; unmatched junction nucleotides: 18. Here the CDR3 reads CASGPGPVPDRESNYGYTF. CDR3 coding DNA: TGTGCTAGTGGTCCTGGACCAGTCCCAGACAGGGAGTCTAACTATGGCTACACCTTC.

Ten or more counts support this clonotype. This sequence joins TRBV27 and TRBJ2-2; tentatively, D is TRBD2 (6 bases). Trimming took 1 base from V and 5 from J, leaving 17 bases between them. This CDR3 has 17 residues. Germline CDR1 is MNHEY and CDR2 is SMNVEV (reference sequence). The CDR3 nucleotides are TGTGCCAGCAGTTTATTAAGGGGTAGCGGAGCAACCGGGGAGCTGTTTTTT. It codes for CASSLLRGSGATGELFF.

The CDR3 sequence: CASSLLAGDSNQPQHF. The DNA of the CDR3 is TGTGCCAGCAGCTTACTGGCAGGTGATAGCAATCAGCCCCAGCATTTT. The gene calls are TRBV7-9 and TRBJ1-5, with D unresolved. The V gene lost 2 bases and the J gene lost 0 bases, with 11 bases spanning the gap. There are 16 residues in the CDR3. CDR1 is SEHNR, CDR2 FQNEAQ, per germline (reference sequence).

This clonotype was counted between two and nine times. The rearrangement joins TRBV5-6 to TRBJ1-6, with a weak D call TRBD1 (5 bases). V lost 0 bases, J lost 2 bases, and 24 bases lay in between. This CDR3 has 21 amino acids. CDR1 is SGHDT, CDR2 YYEEEE, per germline. The CDR3 coding sequence is TGTGCCAGCAGCTTGGCCTGGGGCAGCACTCTGCCGGGAACCTATAATTCACCCCTCCACTTT. Its protein is CASSLAWGSTLPGTYNSPLHF.

This clonotype was counted ten times or more. The CDR3 sequence: CASSYPDRPEAFF. The CDR3 coding sequence is TGTGCCAGCAGTTACCCGGACAGACCCGAAGCTTTCTTT. V gene TRBV28 combines with J gene TRBJ1-1; tentative D call: TRBD1 (6 bases). Germline CDR1 and CDR2: MDHEN and SYDVKM. Deletions cut 4 bases from V and 8 bases from J, with 14 bases between. The CDR3 loop spans 13 amino acids.

There are a few counts of this clonotype. This rearrangement joins TRBV6-1 to TRBJ1-2; TRBD1 matches 12 bases. Germline V gene sequence: CDR1 MNHNS, CDR2 SASEGT. Trimming cost V 4 bases and J 5 bases; bases outside gene matches: 5. This CDR3 contains 15 residues. CDR3 DNA: TGTGCCAGCAGTGTCGGGACAGGGGGCTATTATGGCTACACCTTC. Amino acids: CASSVGTGGYYGYTF.

Judged by abundance, this clonotype is medium-sized. The V gene is TRBV20-1, the J gene TRBJ1-5; 8 bases are shared with TRBD1. The CDR3 has 15 amino acids. Germline V gives CDR1 DFQATT, CDR2 SNEGSKA (reference sequence). Unmatched junction bases numbered 8, after V lost 1 base and J lost 6 bases. CDR3 sequence (DNA): TGCAGTGCTAGAGTCGAGGACAGGGAAGCTCAGCCCCAGCATTTT. Protein product: CSARVEDREAQPQHF.

There are a few counts of this clonotype. The chain uses TRBV5-6 and TRBJ2-7, with D hard to call. V lost 0 bases, J lost 2 bases, and 15 bases lay in between. This CDR3 has 16 amino acids. Germline V gives CDR1 SGHDT, CDR2 YYEEEE. The CDR3 sequence is CASSLAVAASTYEQYF. CDR3 coding DNA: TGTGCCAGCAGCTTGGCGGTTGCGGCTTCTACCTACGAGCAGTACTTC.

About this clonotype: A read error may account for a junction end that differs from germline. V and J are TRBV12-3 or TRBV12-4 and TRBJ2-1; no clear D gene. The CDR3 covers 15 residues. CDR3 residues: CASSFGRSSYDEQFF. The CDR3 coding sequence is TGTGCCAGCAGTTTCGGGCGCAGCTCCTACGATGAGCAGTTCTTC.

This clonotype was recorded at least ten times. The rearrangement uses TRBV7-9 and TRBJ1-4; no firm D call. Deletions cut 1 base from V and 8 bases from J, with 14 bases between. Germline V gene data show CDR1 as SEHNR and CDR2 as FQNEAQ (reference sequence). The CDR3 has 15 amino acids. In DNA, the CDR3 is TGTGCCAGCAGCTTAGACCGTGATGAAGGCGAAAAACTGTTTTTT. Residues: CASSLDRDEGEKLFF.

This clonotype was observed a handful of times. The rearrangement links TRBV5-4 to TRBJ2-7; 8 nucleotides align to TRBD1. The germline V gene has CDR1 SGHNT and CDR2 YYREEE (reference sequence). The ends lost 4 bases at V and 5 bases at J; junction bases unmatched: 8. The CDR3 is 14 amino acids. CDR3 in amino acids: CASSAKGQDHEQYF. Written as DNA, the CDR3 is TGTGCCAGCAGCGCGAAGGGACAGGACCACGAGCAGTACTTC.

This clonotype came up many times. The chain couples TRBV12-3 or TRBV12-4 to TRBJ2-1; D might be TRBD1 or TRBD2, each matching 6 bases. Trimming pared 1 base from V and 9 bases from J, leaving 10 bases between. The CDR3 has 13 amino acids. CDR3: CASSLGGAVEQFF. CDR3 sequence (DNA): TGTGCCAGCAGTTTAGGGGGGGCGGTTGAGCAGTTCTTC.

The chain employs TRBV27 and TRBJ2-5, with D tentatively TRBD1 or TRBD2 (6 bases each). CDR1 and CDR2 from the germline V gene are MNHEY and SMNVEV (reference sequence). Trimming stripped 2 bases from V and 1 base from J, with 8 bases between. The CDR3 spans 14 residues. CDR3 amino acids: CASSLRGAQETQYF. CDR3 nucleotide sequence: TGTGCCAGCAGTTTAAGGGGGGCCCAAGAGACCCAGTACTTC.

The CDR3 DNA reads TGCAGTGCAAAGGGTCTAGCGGACTACAATGAGCAGTTCTTC. Translation gives CSAKGLADYNEQFF. The chain has TRBV20-1 and TRBJ2-1; 7 bases are a match to TRBD2. V trimming: 6 bases; J trimming: 3 bases; junction bases outside the gene matches: 8. The CDR3 runs 14 residues. Germline V lookup: CDR1 DFQATT, CDR2 SNEGSKA (reference sequence).